This T cell receptor (beta chain) came from a study of glioma-infiltrating T cells. Using RNA template, CDR3s of TCR alpha and beta were amplified with iRepertoire arm-PCR. Tissue mRNA or PBMC total RNA, roughly 100-400 ng, went into one-step reverse transcription and amplification. TCRdb re-derived calls from the multiplex PCR reads in MiXCR, one entry per CDR3 protein. The table lists approximately 400,000 distinct CDR3 sequences, less than 50% of them singletons. CDR1 and CDR2 from the germline V gene are MDHEN and SYDVKM. The CDR3 runs 14 residues. V gave up 6 bases and J gave up 2 bases, with 11 bases separating them.

The sequence was collected from a human donor with low-grade glioma or glioblastoma, undergoing nonglioma brain surgery, or in good health (not recorded which). Sequencing used glioma tissue, nonneoplastic brain tissue, or PBMCs (not recorded which). The chain has TRBV28 and TRBJ2-4; D unclear. The CDR3 nucleotides read TGTGCCAGCAGCTTGGCCCAATCCAAAAACATTCAGTACTTC. Its translation: CASSLAQSKNIQYF.